Detailed here is one T cell receptor (beta chain). The CDR3 has 16 residues. Trimming removed 2 bases at V and 7 bases at J, with 19 bases between. Germline assignment: CDR1 SGHRS and CDR2 YFSETQ. These data come from a study of blood T cell repertoires in COVID-19. As for the study in general: The United States, Italy and Spain provided the acute and convalescent COVID-19 samples. Sample material is recorded as cDNA or gDNA derived from T cells, B-cell-depleted T cells, or PBMCs.

Per the authors' pipeline: The assay estimated nucleated cells by amplifying reference gene primers. Here immunoSEQ multiplex PCR was the method, and the copy in TCRdb shows in-frame clones only, minus some. V and J calls and clone size come straight from that table; D and trimming were deduced from the DNA. The sample includes 150,000 to 200,000 clones, 70% to 90% of them seen just once. The specimen was peripheral blood. The clonotype originates from a human donor in a cohort sampled during active COVID-19. V gene TRBV5-1 combines with J gene TRBJ2-1, with a possible D match to TRBD2 (6 bases). CDR3 residues: CASSFPAGGRGNEQFF. As DNA, the CDR3 is TGCGCCAGCAGCTTTCCCGCTGGGGGGAGAGGAAATGAGCAGTTCTTC.